Described below is a single TCR beta chain sequence and its context. This record belongs to a study of cytomegalovirus exposure and HLA in healthy donors. The CDR3 is 16 residues long. V was pared by 4 bases and J by 11 bases, with 14 bases of the junction left unmatched. Germline V gene data show CDR1 as MDHEN and CDR2 as SYDVKM. Here immunoSEQ multiplex PCR was the method, and the copy in TCRdb shows in-frame clones only, minus some. This table holds fewer than 95,000 clones, less than 90% found once. The chain recombines TRBV28 with TRBJ1-4, with 9 bases that match TRBD1. The sequenced material came from PBMCs. The TCR originated in a woman younger than 35 in good health and CMV-seropositive. CDR3 amino acids: CASSSTTGGFRVKLFF. DNA for the CDR3: TGTGCCAGCAGTTCTACAACAGGGGGCTTTCGTGTGAAACTGTTTTTT.